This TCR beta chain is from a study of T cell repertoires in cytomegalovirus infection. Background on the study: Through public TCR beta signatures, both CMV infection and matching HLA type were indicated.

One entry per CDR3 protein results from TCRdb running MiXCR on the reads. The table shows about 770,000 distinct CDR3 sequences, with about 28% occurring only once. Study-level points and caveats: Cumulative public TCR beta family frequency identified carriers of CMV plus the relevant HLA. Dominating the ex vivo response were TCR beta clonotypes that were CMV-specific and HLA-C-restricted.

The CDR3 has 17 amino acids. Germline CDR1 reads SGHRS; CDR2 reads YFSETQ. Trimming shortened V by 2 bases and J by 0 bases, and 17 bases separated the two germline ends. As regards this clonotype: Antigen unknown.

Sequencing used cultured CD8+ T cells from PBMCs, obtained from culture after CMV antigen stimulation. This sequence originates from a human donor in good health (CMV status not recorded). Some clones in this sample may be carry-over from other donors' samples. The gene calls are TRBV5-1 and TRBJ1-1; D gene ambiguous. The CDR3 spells CASSFSTSALMNTEAFF. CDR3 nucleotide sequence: TGCGCCAGCAGCTTCAGTACCAGTGCTTTAATGAACACTGAAGCTTTCTTT.